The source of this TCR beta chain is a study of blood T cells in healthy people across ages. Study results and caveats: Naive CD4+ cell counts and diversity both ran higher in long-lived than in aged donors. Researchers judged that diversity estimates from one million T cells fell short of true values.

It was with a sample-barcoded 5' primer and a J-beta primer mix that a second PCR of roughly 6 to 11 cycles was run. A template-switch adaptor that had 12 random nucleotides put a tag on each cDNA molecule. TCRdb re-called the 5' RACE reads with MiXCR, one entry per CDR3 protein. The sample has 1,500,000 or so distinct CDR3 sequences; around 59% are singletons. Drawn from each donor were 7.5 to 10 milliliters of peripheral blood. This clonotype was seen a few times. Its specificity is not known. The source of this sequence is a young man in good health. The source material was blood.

The CDR3 DNA reads TGTGCCAGCAGCTCGGAGGGTTATACGCAGTATTTT. This encodes CASSSEGYTQYF. The gene calls are TRBV5-5 and TRBJ2-3; D perhaps matches TRBD2 (6 bases). CDR1 is SGHKS, CDR2 YYEKEE, per germline (reference sequence). V lost 3 bases and J lost 7, with 9 bases in between. The CDR3 has 12 residues.